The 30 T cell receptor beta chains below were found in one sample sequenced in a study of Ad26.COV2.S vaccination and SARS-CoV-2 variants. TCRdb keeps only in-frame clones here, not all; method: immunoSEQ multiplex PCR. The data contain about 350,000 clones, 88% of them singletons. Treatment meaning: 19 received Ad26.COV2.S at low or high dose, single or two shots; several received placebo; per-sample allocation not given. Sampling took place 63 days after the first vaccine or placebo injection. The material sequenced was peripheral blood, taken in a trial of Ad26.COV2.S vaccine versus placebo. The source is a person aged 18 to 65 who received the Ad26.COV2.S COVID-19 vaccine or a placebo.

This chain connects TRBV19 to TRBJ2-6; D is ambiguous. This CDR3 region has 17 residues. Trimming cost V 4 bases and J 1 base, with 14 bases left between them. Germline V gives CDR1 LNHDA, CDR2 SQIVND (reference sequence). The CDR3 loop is CASSRASGVSGANVLTF. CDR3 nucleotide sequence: TGTGCCAGTAGTAGAGCGAGTGGGGTATCTGGGGCCAACGTCCTGACTTTC.

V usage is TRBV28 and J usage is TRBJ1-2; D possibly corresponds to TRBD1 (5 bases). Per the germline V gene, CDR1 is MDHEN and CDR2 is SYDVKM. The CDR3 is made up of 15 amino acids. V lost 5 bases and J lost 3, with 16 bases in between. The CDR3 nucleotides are TGTGCCAGCAGTACCCGCGCACGGGGCGACTATGGCTACACCTTC. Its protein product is CASSTRARGDYGYTF.

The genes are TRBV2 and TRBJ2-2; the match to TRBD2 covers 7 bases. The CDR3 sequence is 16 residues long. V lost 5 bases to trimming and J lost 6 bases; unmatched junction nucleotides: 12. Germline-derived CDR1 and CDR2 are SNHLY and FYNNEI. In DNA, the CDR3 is TGTGCCAGCAGTCCTGGGGAGGGCGTCGCTGCCGGGGAGCTGTTTTTT. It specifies CASSPGEGVAAGELFF.

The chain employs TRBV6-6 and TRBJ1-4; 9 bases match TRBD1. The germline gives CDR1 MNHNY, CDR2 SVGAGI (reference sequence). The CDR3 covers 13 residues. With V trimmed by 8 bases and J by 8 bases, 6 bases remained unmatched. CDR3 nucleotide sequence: TGTGCCAGCGCGGGGACAGGGAGGGAAAAACTGTTTTTT. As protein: CASAGTGREKLFF.

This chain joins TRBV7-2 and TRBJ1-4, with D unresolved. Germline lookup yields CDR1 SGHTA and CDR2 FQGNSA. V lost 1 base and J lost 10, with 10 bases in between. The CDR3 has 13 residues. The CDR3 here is CASSLESGGKLFF. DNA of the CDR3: TGTGCCAGCAGCTTAGAGAGCGGAGGAAAACTGTTTTTT.

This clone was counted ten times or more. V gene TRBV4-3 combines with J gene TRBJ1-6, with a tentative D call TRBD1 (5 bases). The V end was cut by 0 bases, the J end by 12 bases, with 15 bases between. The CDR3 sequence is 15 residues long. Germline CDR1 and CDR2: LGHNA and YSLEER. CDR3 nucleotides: TGCGCCAGCAGCCAAGATGTTCGGACATCCAAACCCCTCCACTTT. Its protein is CASSQDVRTSKPLHF.

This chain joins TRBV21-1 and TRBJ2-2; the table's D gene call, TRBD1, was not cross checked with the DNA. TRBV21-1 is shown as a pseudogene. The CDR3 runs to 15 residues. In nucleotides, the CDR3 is TGTGCCAGCCGGATACAGGGTAGGAACACCGGGGAGCTGTTTTTT. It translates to CASRIQGRNTGELFF.

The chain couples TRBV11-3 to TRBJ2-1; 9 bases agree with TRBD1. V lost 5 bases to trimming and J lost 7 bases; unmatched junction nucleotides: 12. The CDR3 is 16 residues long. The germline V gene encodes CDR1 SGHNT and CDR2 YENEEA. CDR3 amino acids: CASSPRAGQGLNEQFF. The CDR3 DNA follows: TGTGCCAGCAGCCCACGAGCGGGACAGGGTTTAAATGAGCAGTTCTTC.

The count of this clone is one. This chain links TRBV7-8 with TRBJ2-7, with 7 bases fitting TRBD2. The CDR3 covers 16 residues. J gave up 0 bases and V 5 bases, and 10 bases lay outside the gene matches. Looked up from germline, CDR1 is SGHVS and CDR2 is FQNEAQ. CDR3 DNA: TGTGCCAGCAGCGTGGGAGGGCCACTCACCTCCTACGAGCAGTACTTC. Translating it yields CASSVGGPLTSYEQYF.

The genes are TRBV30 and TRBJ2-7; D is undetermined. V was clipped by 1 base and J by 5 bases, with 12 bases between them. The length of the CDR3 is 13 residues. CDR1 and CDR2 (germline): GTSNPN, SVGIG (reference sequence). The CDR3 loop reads CAWSAARTDEQYF. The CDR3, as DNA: TGTGCCTGGAGTGCCGCCAGGACGGACGAGCAGTACTTC.

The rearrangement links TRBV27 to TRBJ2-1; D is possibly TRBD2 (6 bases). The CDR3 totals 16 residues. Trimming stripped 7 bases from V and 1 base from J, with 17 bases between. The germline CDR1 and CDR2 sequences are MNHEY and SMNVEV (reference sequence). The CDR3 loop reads CASIARVAESYNEQFF. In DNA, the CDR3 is TGTGCCAGCATCGCGCGGGTAGCGGAGTCCTACAATGAGCAGTTCTTC.

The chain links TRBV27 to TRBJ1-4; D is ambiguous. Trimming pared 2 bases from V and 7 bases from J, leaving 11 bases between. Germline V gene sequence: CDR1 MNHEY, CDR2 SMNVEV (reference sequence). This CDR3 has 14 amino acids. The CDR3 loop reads CASSLVGLGEKLFF. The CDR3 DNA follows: TGTGCCAGCAGTTTAGTAGGGTTGGGTGAAAAACTGTTTTTT. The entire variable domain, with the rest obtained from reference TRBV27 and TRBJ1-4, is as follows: EAQVTQNPRYLITVTGKKLTVTCSQNMNHEYMSWYRQDPGLGLRQIYYSMNVEVTDKGDVPEGYKVSRKEKRNFPLILESPSPNQTSLYFCASSLVGLGEKLFFGSGTQLSVL.

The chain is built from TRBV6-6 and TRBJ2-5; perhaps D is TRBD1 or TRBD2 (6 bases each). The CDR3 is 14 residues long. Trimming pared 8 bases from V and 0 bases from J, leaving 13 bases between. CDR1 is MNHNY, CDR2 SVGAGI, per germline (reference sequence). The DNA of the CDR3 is TGTGCCAGCCAGACAGGAGGGTACCAAGAGACCCAGTACTTC. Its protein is CASQTGGYQETQYF.

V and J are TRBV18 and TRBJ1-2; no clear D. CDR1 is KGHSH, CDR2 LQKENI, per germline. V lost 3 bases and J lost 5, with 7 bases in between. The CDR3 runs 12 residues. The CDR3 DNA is TGTGCCAGCTCACCGGAGAGATATGGCTACACCTTC. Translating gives CASSPERYGYTF.

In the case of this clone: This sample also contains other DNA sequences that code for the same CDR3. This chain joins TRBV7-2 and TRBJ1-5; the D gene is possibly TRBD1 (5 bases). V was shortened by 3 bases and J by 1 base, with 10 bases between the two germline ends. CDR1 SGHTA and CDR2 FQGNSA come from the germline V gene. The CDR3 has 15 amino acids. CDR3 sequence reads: CASSLVGVSNQPQHF. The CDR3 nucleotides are TGTGCCAGCAGCTTGGTGGGGGTAAGCAATCAGCCCCAGCATTTT.

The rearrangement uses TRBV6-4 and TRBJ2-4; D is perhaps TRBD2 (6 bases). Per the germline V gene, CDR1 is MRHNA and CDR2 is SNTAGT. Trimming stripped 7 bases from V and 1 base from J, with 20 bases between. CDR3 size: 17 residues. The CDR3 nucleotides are TGTGCCAGCATTGGGGGGTCACAGGCAACGGCCAAAAACATTCAGTACTTC. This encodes CASIGGSQATAKNIQYF.

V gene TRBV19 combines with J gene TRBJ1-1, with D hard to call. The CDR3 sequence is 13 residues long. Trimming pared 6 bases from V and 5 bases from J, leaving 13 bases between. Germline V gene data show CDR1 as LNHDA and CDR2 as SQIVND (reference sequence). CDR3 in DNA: TGTGCCAGTAGGGTTGGAGGGTTAACTGAAGCTTTCTTT. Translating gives CASRVGGLTEAFF.

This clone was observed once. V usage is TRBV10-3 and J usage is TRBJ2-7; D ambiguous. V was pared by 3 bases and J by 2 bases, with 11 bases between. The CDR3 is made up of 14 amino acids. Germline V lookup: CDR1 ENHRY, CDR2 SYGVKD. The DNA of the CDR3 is TGTGCCATCAGTGACGGCAGGTCTGCCTACGAGCAGTACTTC. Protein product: CAISDGRSAYEQYF.

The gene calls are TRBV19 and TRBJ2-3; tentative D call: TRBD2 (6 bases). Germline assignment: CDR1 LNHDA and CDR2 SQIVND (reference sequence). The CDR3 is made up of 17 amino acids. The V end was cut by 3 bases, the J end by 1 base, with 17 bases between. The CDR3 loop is CASSITGLRLGTDTQYF. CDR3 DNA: TGTGCCAGTAGTATCACGGGACTTCGATTAGGCACAGATACGCAGTATTTT.

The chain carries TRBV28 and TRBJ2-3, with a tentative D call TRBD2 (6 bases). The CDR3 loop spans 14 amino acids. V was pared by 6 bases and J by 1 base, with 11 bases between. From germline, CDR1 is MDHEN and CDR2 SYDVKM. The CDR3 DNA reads TGTGCCAGCAGCTGGGACTCCGGCACAGATACGCAGTATTTT. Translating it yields CASSWDSGTDTQYF.

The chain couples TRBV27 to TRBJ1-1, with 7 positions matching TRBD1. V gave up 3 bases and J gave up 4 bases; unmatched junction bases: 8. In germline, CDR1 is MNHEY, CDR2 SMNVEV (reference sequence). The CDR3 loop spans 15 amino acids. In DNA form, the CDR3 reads TGTGCCAGCAGTTTTCTTCAGGGGGGCGGCACTGAAGCTTTCTTT. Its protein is CASSFLQGGGTEAFF.

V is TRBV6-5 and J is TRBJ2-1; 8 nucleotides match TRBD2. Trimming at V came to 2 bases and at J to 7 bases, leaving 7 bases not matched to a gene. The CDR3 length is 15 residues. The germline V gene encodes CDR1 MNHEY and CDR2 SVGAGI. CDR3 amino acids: CASSYTGGLQNEQFF. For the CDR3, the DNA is TGTGCCAGCAGTTACACGGGGGGGCTTCAGAATGAGCAGTTCTTC.

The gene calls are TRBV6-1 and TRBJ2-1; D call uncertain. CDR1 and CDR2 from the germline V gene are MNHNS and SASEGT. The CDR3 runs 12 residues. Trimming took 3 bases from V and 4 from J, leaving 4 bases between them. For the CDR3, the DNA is TGTGCCAGCAGTGAGCAATACAATGAGCAGTTCTTC. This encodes CASSEQYNEQFF.

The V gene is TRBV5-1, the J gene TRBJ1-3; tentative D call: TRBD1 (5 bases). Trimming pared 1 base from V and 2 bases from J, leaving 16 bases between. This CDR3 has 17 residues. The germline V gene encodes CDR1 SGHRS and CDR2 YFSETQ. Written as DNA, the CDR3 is TGCGCCAGCAGCTTGCGGGACTCAGGACGGACTGGAAACACCATATATTTT. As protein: CASSLRDSGRTGNTIYF.

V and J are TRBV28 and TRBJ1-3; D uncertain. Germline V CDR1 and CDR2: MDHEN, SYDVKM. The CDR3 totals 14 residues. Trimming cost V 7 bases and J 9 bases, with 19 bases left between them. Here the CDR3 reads CASTPGGPPGTIYF. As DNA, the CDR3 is TGTGCCAGCACCCCCGGAGGACCCCCAGGCACCATATATTTT.

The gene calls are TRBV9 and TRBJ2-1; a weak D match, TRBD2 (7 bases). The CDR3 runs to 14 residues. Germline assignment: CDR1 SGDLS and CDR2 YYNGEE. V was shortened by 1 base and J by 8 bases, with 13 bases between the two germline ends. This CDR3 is CASSVSWRGHEQFF. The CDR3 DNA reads TGTGCCAGCAGCGTAAGTTGGCGGGGGCATGAGCAGTTCTTC.

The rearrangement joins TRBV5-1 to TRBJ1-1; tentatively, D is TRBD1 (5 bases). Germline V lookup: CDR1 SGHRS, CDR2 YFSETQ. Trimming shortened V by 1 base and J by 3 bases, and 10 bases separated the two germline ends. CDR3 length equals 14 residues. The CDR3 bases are TGCGCCAGCAGCTTGTGGGGCCGGGACACTGAAGCTTTCTTT. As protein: CASSLWGRDTEAFF.

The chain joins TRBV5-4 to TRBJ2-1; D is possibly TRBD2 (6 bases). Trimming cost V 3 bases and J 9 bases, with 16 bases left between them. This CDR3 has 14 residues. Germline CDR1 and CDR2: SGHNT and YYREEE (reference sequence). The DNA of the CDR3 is TGTGCCAGCAGCTGGACCGGAGGGAGCCCTGAGCAGTTCTTC. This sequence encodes CASSWTGGSPEQFF.

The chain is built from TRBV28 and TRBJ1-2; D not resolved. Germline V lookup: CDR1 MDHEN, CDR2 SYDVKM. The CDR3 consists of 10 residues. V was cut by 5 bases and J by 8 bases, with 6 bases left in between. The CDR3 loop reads CASSGQGYTF. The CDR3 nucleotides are TGTGCCAGCAGTGGGCAGGGCTACACCTTC.

The CDR3 is CASSQGVTSGSSYEQYF. CDR3 bases: TGCGCCAGCAGCCAAGGCGTGACTAGCGGGAGCTCCTACGAGCAGTACTTC. The chain has TRBV4-1 and TRBJ2-7, with 12 bases fitting TRBD2. The CDR3 runs to 17 residues. J gave up 0 bases and V 1 base, and 4 bases lay outside the gene matches. Germline CDR1 and CDR2: MGHRA and YSYEKL.